These 27 T cell receptor beta chains share one sample of origin, sequenced in a study of T cells in women clearing cervical HPV infection. Data came from immunoSEQ multiplex PCR; TCRdb stores just in-frame clones and leaves some out. The table for this sample gives about 40,000 clones. The specimen was blood buffy coat. These receptor sequences come from a woman between 18 and 75 years old with a cervical HPV16 infection that either progressed to CIN3+ or cleared (not recorded which).

A word on this clone: The observed sequence ends 3 residues before the CDR3 terminus, with the missing tail filled in from the germline J gene. The chain is built from TRBV30 and TRBJ1-2; D unresolved. This CDR3 has 11 residues. CDR1 GTSNPN and CDR2 SVGIG come from the germline V gene (reference sequence). The CDR3 bases that were read are TGTGCCTGGAGTCACTACAATGAC. Translating it yields CAWSHYND. The whole CDR3 region reads CAWSHYNDYTF.

As concerns this clone: Sequencing ends 3 residues short of the CDR3 end; the germline J gene provides the rest. The chain combines TRBV5-1 with TRBJ2-3, with 13 bases that match TRBD2. Per germline, CDR1 SGHRS and CDR2 YFSETQ. CDR3 size: 16 residues. CDR3 loop: CASSWGTSGIQETQYF. The sequenced part of the CDR3 DNA is TGCGCCAGCAGCTGGGGGACTAGCGGGATCCAAGAGACG. The complete variable domain, with remaining parts taken from reference TRBV5-1 and TRBJ2-3, reads KAGVTQTPRYLIKTRGQQVTLSCSPISGHRSVSWYQQTPGQGLQFLFEYFSETQRNKGNFPGRFSGRQFSNSRSEMNVSTLELGDSALYLCASSWGTSGIQETQYFGPGTRLTVL.

The CDR3 sequence: CASSVLAAQSYNEQFF. The CDR3 DNA, read in part, is TGTGCCAGCAGCGTACTAGCGGCCCAGTCATACAATGAG. This chain links TRBV7-6 with TRBJ2-1, with 8 bases lining up with TRBD2. The read is 3 residues too short to cover the CDR3 end, so that end is filled in from the germline J gene. Germline trimming cut 5 bases from V and 4 bases from J; bases unmatched to any gene: 10. The germline V gene has CDR1 SGHVS and CDR2 FNYEAQ. The CDR3 runs to 16 residues.

To note about this clone: Read data end 3 residues before the CDR3 end; the end is taken from the germline J gene. The chain employs TRBV12-3 or TRBV12-4 and TRBJ2-5; D unclear. Deletions cut 5 bases from V and 0 bases from J, with 7 bases between. There are 13 residues in the CDR3. The CDR3 reads CASSTYNQETQYF. Partial CDR3 DNA: TGTGCCAGCAGTACATACAACCAAGAGACC.

Regarding this clone: The CDR3 goes on 3 residues after the read ends, and that part is filled in from the germline J gene. The chain carries TRBV11-2 and TRBJ1-1; tentatively, D is TRBD1 (5 bases). Germline V CDR1 and CDR2: SGHAT, FQNNGV. The length of the CDR3 is 13 residues. V was shortened by 5 bases and J by 1 base, with 8 bases between the two germline ends. The CDR3 reads CASSIQENTEAFF. The DNA read from the CDR3 is TGTGCCAGCAGCATACAGGAGAACACTGAA.

With respect to this clone: The CDR3 goes on 3 residues after the read ends, and that part is filled in from the germline J gene. V usage is TRBV7-8 and J usage is TRBJ1-5; TRBD1 aligns across 7 bases. CDR3 length: 15 amino acids. V shed 2 bases and J 6 bases; nucleotides not matched to a gene: 7. Germline loops: CDR1 SGHVS, CDR2 FQNEAQ. The CDR3 region is CASSLTSTGLQPQHF. Partial CDR3 DNA: TGTGCCAGCAGCTTAACCTCGACAGGGCTTCAGCCC.

Concerning this clone: The CDR3 extends 3 residues past the end of the read, so its final part is completed from the germline J gene. This chain links TRBV20-1 with TRBJ2-1, with TRBD2 identical over 11 bases. Germline-derived CDR1 and CDR2 are DFQATT and SNEGSKA (reference sequence). With V trimmed by 6 bases and J by 9 bases, 7 bases remained unmatched. The CDR3 totals 13 residues. The DNA read from the CDR3 is TGCAGTGCACGACTAGCGGGGATCGGTGAG. Its translation is CSARLAGIGE. The entire CDR3 sequence reads CSARLAGIGEQFF.

Worth noting for this clone: The DNA ends 3 residues before the CDR3 does, and the rest of the CDR3 is filled in from the germline J gene. V gene TRBV7-9 combines with J gene TRBJ2-7; D is possibly TRBD1 (5 bases). The V gene lost 8 bases and the J gene lost 0 bases, with 14 bases spanning the gap. Germline V gene sequence: CDR1 SEHNR, CDR2 FQNEAQ (reference sequence). The CDR3 extends over 14 amino acids. This CDR3 reads CASVAGPSSYEQYF. CDR3 DNA, as far as it was read: TGTGCCAGCGTCGCAGGGCCTTCCTCCTACGAG.

Turning to this clone: The CDR3 end lies 3 residues beyond the end of the read and is filled in from the germline J gene. The chain employs TRBV30 and TRBJ2-3, with a weak D call TRBD1 (5 bases). From germline, CDR1 is GTSNPN and CDR2 SVGIG (reference sequence). This CDR3 region has 16 residues. The CDR3 DNA, read in part, is TGTGCCTGGACCGACCGAAATACAGGAAATCGTCAGCCG. Its protein is CAWTDRNTGNRQP. The whole CDR3 sequence is CAWTDRNTGNRQPQYF.

On this clone itself: Read sequence stops 3 residues before the CDR3 end, and the germline J gene provides the missing end. V and J are TRBV5-1 and TRBJ1-2, with D maybe TRBD1 (5 bases). CDR1 is SGHRS and CDR2 is YFSETQ in the germline V gene. The CDR3 totals 13 residues. Trimming took 2 bases from V and 3 from J, leaving 8 bases between them. The CDR3 bases that were read are TGCGCCAGCAGCTTTAAAGGGGACTATGGC. It encodes CASSFKGDYG. The whole CDR3 region reads CASSFKGDYGYTF.

Of note for this clone: Sequencing ends 3 residues short of the CDR3 end; the germline J gene provides the rest. This chain joins TRBV7-8 and TRBJ2-7; D is possibly TRBD2 (6 bases). Trimming pared 0 bases from V and 0 bases from J, leaving 12 bases between. The CDR3 runs to 16 residues. Germline lookup yields CDR1 SGHVS and CDR2 FQNEAQ. CDR3 bases read: TGTGCCAGCAGCTTAGCGGTTGCGGGAAGCTCCTACGAG. This encodes CASSLAVAGSSYE. The whole CDR3 reads CASSLAVAGSSYEQYF.

CDR3 residues: CASSLGQVNEKLFF. The sequenced CDR3 bases are TGTGCCAGCAGCTTAGGACAGGTTAATGAAAAA. V usage is TRBV13 and J usage is TRBJ1-4; D is possibly TRBD1 (5 bases). Coverage ceases 3 residues before the CDR3 finishes, and the germline J gene fills in the end. This CDR3 is 14 amino acids long. The V gene lost 0 bases and the J gene lost 4 bases, with 6 bases spanning the gap. Germline loops: CDR1 PRHDT, CDR2 FYEKMQ (reference sequence).

Remarks on this clone: The read finishes 3 residues shy of the CDR3 end, and the germline J gene is used to complete it. V gene TRBV7-9 combines with J gene TRBJ2-7, with TRBD1 identical over 7 bases. This CDR3 is 14 amino acids long. V dropped 4 bases and J dropped 5; count of bases not matched to a gene: 8. Germline V gene sequence: CDR1 SEHNR, CDR2 FQNEAQ (reference sequence). CDR3 DNA, as far as it was read: TGTGCCAGCAGCTCAGGGGGTCTAAGAAACGAG. It codes for CASSSGGLRNE. The full CDR3 is CASSSGGLRNEQYF. Full variable domain (missing parts from reference TRBV7-9 and TRBJ2-7): DTGVSQNPRHKITKRGQNVTFRCDPISEHNRLYWYRQTLGQGPEFLTYFQNEAQLEKSRLLSDRFSAERPKGSFSTLEIQRTEQGDSAMYLCASSSGGLRNEQYFGPGTRLTVT.

A note on this clone: The CDR3 extends 3 residues past the end of the read, so its final part is completed from the germline J gene. The chain employs TRBV2 and TRBJ2-2; 12 bases align to TRBD2. The CDR3 runs to 17 residues. Per the germline V gene, CDR1 is SNHLY and CDR2 is FYNNEI. Unmatched junction bases numbered 4, after V lost 1 base and J lost 4 bases. Incomplete CDR3 DNA: TGTGCCAGCAGTGAAGGGTTGGGACTAGCGGGCACCGGGGAG. Encoded protein: CASSEGLGLAGTGE. The complete CDR3 reads CASSEGLGLAGTGELFF.

For this clone: The sequenced fragment ends 3 residues before the CDR3 boundary, so the rest is inferred from the germline J gene. This sequence joins TRBV7-2 and TRBJ2-1; TRBD2 might be the D (6 bases). This CDR3 region has 13 residues. V lost 5 bases and J 9 bases, leaving 14 bases between the germline ends. The germline gives CDR1 SGHTA, CDR2 FQGNSA. CDR3 protein: CASSPNRGFEQFF. CDR3 DNA, as far as it was read: TGTGCCAGCAGCCCCAATCGGGGGTTTGAG.

A remark on this clone: The CDR3 end lies 3 residues beyond the end of the read and is filled in from the germline J gene. The chain couples TRBV11-1 to TRBJ2-3; 7 nucleotides align to TRBD2. Germline CDR1 and CDR2: SGHAT and FQDESV (reference sequence). The CDR3 runs 14 residues. The sequenced part of the CDR3 DNA is TGTGCCAGCGCCCCAGGTGGGGGGGATCAGCCG. As protein: CASAPGGGDQP. The complete CDR3 sequence is CASAPGGGDQPQYF.

Concerning this clone itself: The read terminates 3 residues before the CDR3 end, so the remaining end is supplied by the germline J gene. The V gene is TRBV7-3, the J gene TRBJ2-5; TRBD2 matches at 12 bases. The ends lost 5 bases at V and 5 bases at J; junction bases unmatched: 6. The CDR3 is 15 residues long. Germline lookup yields CDR1 SGHTA and CDR2 FQGTGA. The CDR3 reads CASSVTGTSGETQYF. The CDR3 bases that were read are TGTGCCAGCAGCGTTACGGGGACTAGCGGGGAGACC.

Remarks on this clone: The missing CDR3 end, 3 residues past where the read stops, is filled in from the germline J gene. The gene calls are TRBV20-1 and TRBJ2-1, with 12 bases matching TRBD1. The CDR3 is 14 amino acids. Germline lookup yields CDR1 DFQATT and CDR2 SNEGSKA (reference sequence). J was trimmed by 9 bases and V by 6 bases; bases with no gene match: 9. The covered CDR3 bases are TGCAGTGCAAAGGGACAGGGGGCTATCCTTGAG. This sequence encodes CSAKGQGAILE. The entire CDR3 protein is CSAKGQGAILEQFF.

As regards this clone: Sequencing ends 3 residues short of the CDR3 end; the germline J gene provides the rest. V is TRBV30 and J is TRBJ1-1, with 9 bases matching TRBD1. Germline CDR1 reads GTSNPN; CDR2 reads SVGIG (reference sequence). The trim removed 5 bases at V and 1 base at J, leaving 5 bases unmatched. The CDR3 length is 14 residues. Incomplete CDR3 DNA: TGTGCCTGGGTTGAGACAGGGGGGAACACTGAA. Translated: CAWVETGGNTE. The full CDR3 is CAWVETGGNTEAFF.

A word on this clone: The read ends 3 residues before the CDR3 terminus; that terminus is restored from the germline J gene. The J gene is TRBJ2-1, the V gene TRBV10-2; the D is unclear. Germline V CDR1 and CDR2: WSHSY, SAAADI. With 0 bases removed from V and 9 bases from J, the gap between germline ends came to 9 bases. This CDR3 contains 13 residues. CDR3 in amino acids: CASSESTYGEQFF. CDR3 DNA (partial): TGCGCCAGCAGTGAGTCGACTTATGGTGAG.

As concerns this clone: The sequence runs out 3 residues before the end of the CDR3; the remainder is reconstructed from the germline J gene. The rearrangement uses TRBV20-1 and TRBJ2-5; TRBD2 aligns across 7 bases. Unmatched junction bases numbered 3, after V lost 0 bases and J lost 2 bases. The CDR3 length is 14 residues. Germline loops: CDR1 DFQATT, CDR2 SNEGSKA (reference sequence). CDR3 in amino acids: CSAREGGEQETQYF. The DNA read from the CDR3 is TGCAGTGCTAGAGAGGGAGGGGAGCAAGAGACC.

On this clone: The CDR3 end lies 3 residues beyond the end of the read and is filled in from the germline J gene. The chain links TRBV2 to TRBJ1-5, with a tentative D call TRBD1 (6 bases). The V gene lost 3 bases and the J gene lost 6 bases, with 12 bases spanning the gap. This CDR3 has 14 residues. In germline, CDR1 is SNHLY, CDR2 FYNNEI. CDR3 DNA, as far as it was read: TGTGCCAGCAGTGACGGGGGGGCCGGTCAGCCC. This gives the protein CASSDGGAGQP. The CDR3 in full is CASSDGGAGQPQHF.

As regards this clone: The sequenced fragment ends 3 residues before the CDR3 boundary, so the rest is inferred from the germline J gene. This sequence joins TRBV19 and TRBJ1-2, with TRBD1 as a possible D gene (6 bases). CDR1 LNHDA and CDR2 SQIVND come from the germline V gene (reference sequence). This CDR3 spans 14 amino acids. CDR3 sequence reads: CASSRRGGTDTYTF. The part of the CDR3 DNA that was read is TGTGCCAGTAGTAGACGAGGGGGAACAGATACC. Supplemented by reference TRBV19 and TRBJ1-2, the full variable domain reads DGGITQSPKYLFRKEGQNVTLSCEQNLNHDAMYWYRQDPGQGLRLIYYSQIVNDFQKGDIAEGYSVSREKKESFPLTVTSAQKNPTAFYLCASSRRGGTDTYTFGSGTRLTVV.

As regards this clone: The read terminates 3 residues before the CDR3 end, so the remaining end is supplied by the germline J gene. V and J are TRBV19 and TRBJ2-7; a possible D gene is TRBD2 (5 bases). Germline CDR1 reads LNHDA; CDR2 reads SQIVND (reference sequence). The CDR3 extends over 12 amino acids. The ends were cut back, 5 bases at V and 3 bases at J, with 8 bases in the middle. CDR3 bases read: TGTGCCAGTAGTTCGAGCGGCTACGAG. Protein product: CASSSSGYE. The whole CDR3 is CASSSSGYEQYF.

Comments on this clone: The read stops 3 residues short of the end of the CDR3; the missing end is completed from the germline J gene. J is TRBJ2-5 and V is TRBV4-1, with 9 bases fitting TRBD2. The CDR3 totals 15 residues. CDR1 is MGHRA, CDR2 YSYEKL, per germline. Trimming at V came to 2 bases and at J to 5 bases, leaving 6 bases not matched to a gene. This chain's CDR3 is CASSQLLAGGETQYF. CDR3 bases read: TGCGCCAGCAGCCAATTACTAGCGGGTGGGGAGACC.

CDR3 bases read: TGCAGTGCTAGAGATCAGAGGGGTCCCTACGAG. Its translation is CSARDQRGPYE. The whole CDR3 region reads CSARDQRGPYEQYF. V and J are TRBV20-1 and TRBJ2-7, with D perhaps TRBD1 or TRBD2 (5 bases each). The read finishes 3 residues shy of the CDR3 end, and the germline J gene is used to complete it. From germline, CDR1 is DFQATT and CDR2 SNEGSKA (reference sequence). The CDR3 contains 14 residues. The V gene lost 0 bases and the J gene lost 2 bases, with 11 bases spanning the gap.

With regard to this clone: The read ends 3 residues before the CDR3 terminus; that terminus is restored from the germline J gene. This sequence joins TRBV13 and TRBJ2-7; 15 bases are shared with TRBD2. CDR3 size: 20 residues. With V trimmed by 5 bases and J by 5 bases, 19 bases remained unmatched. Germline lookup yields CDR1 PRHDT and CDR2 FYEKMQ (reference sequence). The DNA read from the CDR3 is TGTGCCAGCAGCCCAATCCTACTTACGGGACTAGCGGGAGGATCGGACGAG. It specifies CASSPILLTGLAGGSDE. The whole CDR3 sequence reads CASSPILLTGLAGGSDEQYF.